This T cell receptor beta chain came from a study of blood T cell repertoires in COVID-19 (dated by TCRdb to 2020 to 2022). Turning to the overall study: The collaborator samples originated in the United States, Italy and Spain and spanned the acute and convalescent phases of COVID-19. The material from the prospective study consisted of cDNA or gDNA derived from T cells, B-cell-depleted T cells, or PBMCs. Subjects who had been exposed to COVID-19, were actively infected with it, or had recovered from it provided the deeply sampled blood TCRbeta repertoires that made up the dataset. The repertoires were released in a freely available public database meant as a resource for research on the immune response to SARS-CoV-2. The samples were drawn from the first 160 participants of the ongoing ImmuneRACE study and from roughly 1,300 subjects provided by 6 global collaborators. Sample metadata almost always included a de-identified subject ID, COVID-19 status, age in years and sex. Where available, HLA class I and class II types were obtained from metadata supplied by the sample provider rather than from assay-based typing. What the study reported, not specific to this receptor: How much clinical and demographic metadata was included differed by source and by participant, and the metadata was provided uncurated.

Participants in the prospective study were aged about 18 to 100 years, lived in 20 to 30 United States geographic areas, and enrolled through a virtual design. Cohort assignment in the prospective study relied on participant-reported clinical history from a screening survey and a study questionnaire. Each participant in the prospective study had whole blood, serum and a nasopharyngeal or oropharyngeal swab collected by mobile phlebotomists. Additional blood draws and questionnaires over an approximately 2-month period could optionally be provided by prospective study participants. Before DNA extraction, prospective study blood samples were shipped either frozen or at room temperature. The CDR3 contains 17 residues, cysteine and phenylalanine counted. CDR3 DNA is the only sequence kept; it has 51 bases, read in frame from the first base. Per the germline V gene (reference sequence), SGHNT is the CDR1 and YYREEE is the CDR2. Ends trimmed: V by 4 bases, J by 2 bases; bases unmatched to a gene: 10.

Details on this clone: This clone's antigen is unknown. The sample holds no much larger clone one base away, and base qualities are not on file.

TCRbeta CDR3 regions were amplified from genomic DNA using the immunoSEQ Assay, a bias-controlled multiplex PCR. The paper's processing steps were these. The number of nucleated cells in each sample was estimated by amplification of reference gene primers within the assay. Sequence reads were collapsed and filtered to measure the absolute abundance of every unique TCRbeta CDR3 rearrangement. For each sample, productive Simpson clonality was calculated by taking the square root of Simpson's diversity index across productive rearrangements. As stored in TCRdb, this immuneACCESS dataset retains in-frame rearrangements with V and J assigned. A fraction of the clones does not appear; measured against another copy, unresolved V genes explain less than half of the discrepancy, and the remainder lacks a known reason. The DNA was the basis for D and trimming; V, J and clone size are from that table. Present in this sample are approximately 220,000 clones, about nine tenths of which were seen just once. In total, the top ten clones hold less than 4.5% of the sample.

Sequenced material: PBMCs or T cells enriched from blood (not recorded which). In this chain, TRBV5-4 is recombined with TRBJ1-4; TRBD1 lines up with 8 middle nucleotides. This clonotype was sampled from a woman in her thirties or forties with acute COVID-19. The CDR3 in this case is CASSTDRGSATNEKLFF. The DNA sequence reads TGTGCCAGCAGCACAGACAGGGGCTCTGCCACTAATGAAAAACTGTTTTTT. The reference TRBV5-4 and TRBJ1-4 proteins fill in what lies around the CDR3, so the full variable domain reads ETGVTQSPTHLIKTRGQQVTLRCSSQSGHNTVSWYQQALGQGPQFIFQYYREEENGRGNFPPRFSGLQFPNYSSELNVNALELDDSALYLCASSTDRGSATNEKLFFGSGTQLSVL.